This T cell receptor beta chain was captured in a study of beta chain features in type 1 diabetes. Study-level results: Across all four CD4+ subsets, people with type 1 diabetes showed modestly shorter TCRB CDR3s.

In the case of this clone: Antigen unknown.

Of the isolated RNA, all was reverse transcribed, and so the sequenced material was expressed TCRB transcripts. The table came from immunoSEQ multiplex PCR; TCRdb's copy has only in-frame clones and leaves some out. The sample carries roughly 220,000 clones, 16% recorded once. V gave up 3 bases and J gave up 1 base, with 9 bases separating them. Germline CDR1 SEHNR, CDR2 FQNEAQ (reference sequence). CDR3 size: 14 residues. The sequencing sample was made of naive CD4+ T cells from blood. V usage is TRBV7-9 and J usage is TRBJ1-1; D ambiguous. This TCR was sampled from a man under 40 with type 1 diabetes. The CDR3 DNA follows: TGTGCCAGCAGCTTTATCGACGGGAACACTGAAGCTTTCTTT. It codes for CASSFIDGNTEAFF.